The T cell receptor (beta chain) described here comes from a study of identical twins. Points from the study as a whole: The degree of excess twin sharing was weaker in beta out-of-frame sequences.

V lost 10 bases and J lost 4, with 10 bases in between. The CDR3 has 11 residues. The V gene's germline CDR1 is MNHEY and CDR2 SVGEGT. As to this clonotype: No antigen is known for it.

TCRdb ran MiXCR on the 5' RACE reads and lists one entry per CDR3 protein. The data contain roughly 720,000 distinct CDR3 sequences, about 20% of them singletons. In addition, the sample was reused for a study of T cells expressing NK-cell markers. That publication notes: About 1.0-7.5% of CD8+ T cells in over five donors belonged to dominant NKG2C+ clonotypes.

The specimen sequenced was PBMCs. The receptor was derived from a woman aged 18-35 years in good health. The chain joins TRBV6-2 or TRBV6-3 to TRBJ2-5; no firm D call. The CDR3 DNA sequence: TGTGCCACTTCAACCGGAGAGACCCAGTACTTC. It yields the protein CATSTGETQYF.